A single T cell receptor beta chain is shown here with its context. The data derive from a study of blood T cell repertoires in COVID-19. Study as a whole: There were acute and convalescent COVID-19 samples, and they came from the United States, Italy and Spain.

CDR1 SGHKS and CDR2 YYEKEE come from the germline V gene (reference sequence). Losses at the gene ends were 2 bases for V and 6 bases for J; bases not matched to a gene: 10. CDR3 length equals 15 residues. Original processing methods: Nucleated cell counts were estimated from reference gene primer amplification. Profiled with immunoSEQ multiplex PCR; TCRdb holds only in-frame clones, not every one. From that table come the V and J calls and clone size; the DNA was used to work out D and trimming. This table holds 250,000 or so clones, 87% found once. This receptor was identified in a man between 25 and 39 years old who had recovered from COVID-19. Sequencing was done on a sample of PBMCs or T cells enriched from blood (not recorded which). The chain employs TRBV5-5 and TRBJ1-2; TRBD1 matches 7 bases. This CDR3 is CASSFALLTGNGYTF. CDR3 DNA sequence: TGTGCCAGCAGCTTTGCGTTGTTGACAGGGAATGGCTACACCTTC.